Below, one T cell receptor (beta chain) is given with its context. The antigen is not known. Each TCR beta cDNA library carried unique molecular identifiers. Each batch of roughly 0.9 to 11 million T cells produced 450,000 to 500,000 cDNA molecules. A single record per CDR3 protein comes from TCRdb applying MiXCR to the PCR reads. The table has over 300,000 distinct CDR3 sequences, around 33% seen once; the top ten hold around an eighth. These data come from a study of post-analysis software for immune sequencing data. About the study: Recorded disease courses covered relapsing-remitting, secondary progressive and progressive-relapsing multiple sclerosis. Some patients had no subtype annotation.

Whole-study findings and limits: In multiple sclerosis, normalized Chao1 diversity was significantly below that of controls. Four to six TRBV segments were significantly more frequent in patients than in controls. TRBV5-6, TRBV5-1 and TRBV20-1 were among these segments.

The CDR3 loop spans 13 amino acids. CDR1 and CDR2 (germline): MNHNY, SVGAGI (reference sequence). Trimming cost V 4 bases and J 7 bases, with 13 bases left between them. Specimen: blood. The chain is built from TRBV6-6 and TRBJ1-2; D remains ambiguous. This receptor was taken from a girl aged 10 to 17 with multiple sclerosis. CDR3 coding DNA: TGTGCCAGCAGTTCCGATTCGATGCGTGGCTACACCTTC. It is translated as CASSSDSMRGYTF.